A single sample gave rise to the 16 T cell receptor beta chains below, sequenced in a study of T cell responses to AZD1222 COVID-19 vaccine. The table came from immunoSEQ multiplex PCR; TCRdb's copy has only in-frame clones and leaves some out. The sample has 150,000 to 180,000 clones; approximately 90% are singletons. This specimen was peripheral blood, taken after recovery from COVID-19. The receptor source for this set is an adult who had recovered from COVID-19.

The sample holds a few counts of this clone. As DNA, the CDR3 is TGTGCCAGCACGGGGACAGGGCGCGACACGCAGTATTTT. Translating it yields CASTGTGRDTQYF. This chain uses TRBV28 with TRBJ2-3; 9 positions match TRBD1. Trimming removed 7 bases from V and 9 bases from J; junction bases left unmatched: 8. The CDR3 is made up of 13 amino acids. The germline V gene has CDR1 MDHEN and CDR2 SYDVKM.

This sequence joins TRBV6-1 and TRBJ1-1; 10 bases line up with TRBD1. The J segment lost 0 bases and the V segment lost 4 bases, leaving 8 bases of the junction unmatched. This CDR3 is 17 amino acids long. Looked up from germline, CDR1 is MNHNS and CDR2 is SASEGT. DNA for the CDR3: TGTGCCAGCAGTGGTGACAGGGGGCTAGCTGTGAACACTGAAGCTTTCTTT. Its protein is CASSGDRGLAVNTEAFF.

This clone was seen a few times. The gene calls are TRBV4-1 and TRBJ2-7; D possibly corresponds to TRBD2 (6 bases). Trimming took 9 bases from V and 0 from J, leaving 21 bases between them. The germline V gene has CDR1 MGHRA and CDR2 YSYEKL. CDR3 size: 16 residues. The CDR3 protein is CARSPGRRAGSYEQYF. CDR3 DNA sequence: TGCGCCAGGTCCCCGGGACGGAGGGCCGGCTCCTACGAGCAGTACTTC.

The V gene is TRBV2, the J gene TRBJ2-7; 9 nucleotides align to TRBD1. Germline CDR1 SNHLY, CDR2 FYNNEI. CDR3 size: 13 residues. The V segment lost 5 bases and the J segment 5 bases; nucleotides outside the gene matches: 4. The CDR3 nucleotides read TGTGCCAGCAGTCGACAGGGGGTCGACGAGCAGTACTTC. Translated: CASSRQGVDEQYF.

V and J are TRBV7-7 and TRBJ1-1; the D is unclear. CDR1 and CDR2 from the germline V gene are SSHAT and FNYEAQ (reference sequence). Trimming took 5 bases from V and 4 from J, leaving 11 bases between them. CDR3 size: 13 residues. CDR3 sequence reads: CASSADWGTEAFF. CDR3 in DNA: TGTGCCAGCAGCGCAGACTGGGGCACTGAAGCTTTCTTT.

This sequence joins TRBV6-5 and TRBJ2-5; weak D call: TRBD1 (5 bases). Per the germline V gene, CDR1 is MNHEY and CDR2 is SVGAGI. Trimming took 5 bases from V and 5 from J, leaving 18 bases between them. CDR3 size: 15 residues. CDR3 sequence: CASSTNERAGETQYF. DNA of the CDR3: TGTGCCAGCAGTACCAATGAAAGGGCAGGGGAGACCCAGTACTTC.

The chain uses TRBV14 and TRBJ2-5; the match to TRBD2 covers 7 bases. The trim removed 3 bases at V and 3 bases at J, leaving 7 bases unmatched. The CDR3 extends over 15 amino acids. Germline CDR1 SGHDN, CDR2 FVKESK. This CDR3 reads CASSHLKGGEETQYF. For the CDR3, the DNA is TGTGCCAGCAGCCATCTCAAGGGAGGGGAAGAGACCCAGTACTTC.

The chain combines TRBV4-2 with TRBJ1-5, with D possibly matching TRBD1 (6 bases). The CDR3 extends over 15 amino acids. CDR1 is LGHNA, CDR2 YNFKEQ, per germline. Trimming removed 1 base from V and 3 bases from J, with 10 bases in between. The CDR3 nucleotides read TGTGCCAGCAGCCAAGGTACAGGGAACAATCAGCCCCAGCATTTT. It codes for CASSQGTGNNQPQHF.

The chain links TRBV5-1 to TRBJ2-5; TRBD2 agrees at 11 bases. This CDR3 is 16 amino acids long. CDR1 SGHRS and CDR2 YFSETQ come from the germline V gene. Trimming cost V 2 bases and J 4 bases; bases outside gene matches: 7. CDR3 coding DNA: TGCGCCAGCAGCTTACTAGCGGGGGCCGCGCGAGAGACCCAGTACTTC. Translating gives CASSLLAGAARETQYF.

V is TRBV7-3 and J is TRBJ2-3, with D perhaps TRBD2 (6 bases). CDR3 length equals 13 residues. V lost 4 bases and J lost 4, with 9 bases in between. The germline gives CDR1 SGHTA, CDR2 FQGTGA. This chain's CDR3 is CASSSGGSDTQYF. The CDR3 nucleotides read TGTGCCAGCAGCTCCGGGGGTTCAGATACGCAGTATTTT.

The V gene is TRBV5-6, the J gene TRBJ2-3; D is possibly TRBD1 (6 bases). Looked up from germline, CDR1 is SGHDT and CDR2 is YYEEEE. Trimming left V 5 bases short and J 4 bases short, with 8 bases between. CDR3 length: 12 amino acids. CDR3 region: CASSSGADTQYF. The CDR3 nucleotides read TGTGCCAGCAGTTCAGGGGCAGATACGCAGTATTTT.

The V call is TRBV7-3, the J call TRBJ2-2; possibly TRBD2 for D (5 bases). The germline V gene has CDR1 SGHTA and CDR2 FQGTGA. The CDR3 runs to 17 residues. V was cut by 5 bases and J by 3 bases, with 19 bases left in between. In nucleotides, the CDR3 is TGTGCCAGCAGCCGTCGCGGGCCCACATGGGACACCGGGGAGCTGTTTTTT. It yields the protein CASSRRGPTWDTGELFF.

The V gene is TRBV19, the J gene TRBJ1-3; possible D gene TRBD1, 5 bases. CDR3 length: 15 residues. Looked up from germline, CDR1 is LNHDA and CDR2 is SQIVND (reference sequence). Trimming removed 7 bases from V and 4 bases from J, with 17 bases in between. The CDR3 spells CASKTPGGAGNTIYF. Here the CDR3 DNA reads TGTGCCAGTAAGACCCCCGGGGGTGCAGGAAACACCATATATTTT.

The chain joins TRBV19 to TRBJ1-6; D ambiguous. V was clipped by 4 bases and J by 7 bases, with 11 bases between them. The CDR3 runs to 14 residues. Germline lookup yields CDR1 LNHDA and CDR2 SQIVND (reference sequence). CDR3: CASSKAVENSPLHF. The CDR3 DNA is TGTGCCAGTAGTAAGGCAGTGGAAAATTCACCCCTCCACTTT.

This chain connects TRBV7-9 to TRBJ1-6; TRBD1 agrees at 10 bases. CDR1 SEHNR and CDR2 FQNEAQ come from the germline V gene (reference sequence). The CDR3 has 15 amino acids. J was trimmed by 10 bases and V by 6 bases; bases with no gene match: 9. The CDR3 nucleotides are TGTGCCAGCAGGAACGCCGGGACAGGGGAATCACCCCTCCACTTT. It codes for CASRNAGTGESPLHF.

CDR3 in DNA: TGTGCCAGCAGCTTCGGACTAGCGGGAACCTACGAGCAGTACTTC. Translated: CASSFGLAGTYEQYF. The V gene is TRBV7-8, the J gene TRBJ2-7, with 12 bases matching TRBD2. The junction had 2 bases not matched to a gene; V was cut back by 3 bases and J by 2 bases. CDR1 and CDR2 from the germline V gene are SGHVS and FQNEAQ. CDR3 size: 15 residues.